This passage covers 27 T cell receptor beta chains from one sample sequenced in a study of blood T cell repertoires in COVID-19. Produced via immunoSEQ multiplex PCR; TCRdb's table is partial and in-frame only. The table includes nearly 80,000 clones, 84% detected once. The sample was peripheral blood. These receptors were taken from a man aged 45-60 years with acute or convalescent COVID-19.

V gene TRBV4-2 combines with J gene TRBJ2-7, with D possibly TRBD2 on 5 matching bases. Germline V gene data show CDR1 as LGHNA and CDR2 as YNFKEQ. This CDR3 contains 14 residues. Trimming pared 1 base from V and 1 base from J, leaving 8 bases between. DNA for the CDR3: TGTGCCAGCAGCCAAGGAGGCGGGTCCTACGAGCAGTACTTC. Protein product: CASSQGGGSYEQYF.

The V call is TRBV18, the J call TRBJ2-3, with a possible D match to TRBD2 (5 bases). The CDR3 has 14 residues. V was cut by 4 bases and J by 2 bases, with 10 bases left in between. The germline V gene encodes CDR1 KGHSH and CDR2 LQKENI. Written as DNA, the CDR3 is TGTGCCAGCTCACGAGAGGGAACCACAGATACGCAGTATTTT. Protein: CASSREGTTDTQYF.

The chain is built from TRBV3-1 (or the pseudogene TRBV3-2) and TRBJ1-4; TRBD1 agrees at 8 bases. CDR3 size: 15 residues. V lost 1 base, J lost 8 bases, and 6 bases stayed unmatched. The germline CDR1 and CDR2 sequences are LGHDT and YNNKEL (reference sequence). The CDR3 protein is CASSQVQGAGEKLFF. The CDR3 coding sequence is TGTGCCAGCAGCCAAGTCCAGGGGGCGGGCGAAAAACTGTTTTTT.

The gene calls are TRBV19 and TRBJ1-1, with D possibly matching TRBD1 (5 bases). V dropped 8 bases and J dropped 3 bases, with 16 bases sitting between them. The CDR3 contains 14 residues. CDR1 and CDR2 from the germline V gene are LNHDA and SQIVND (reference sequence). The CDR3 sequence: CASHKVGGHTEAFF. The CDR3 DNA reads TGTGCCAGTCACAAGGTGGGGGGACACACTGAAGCTTTCTTT.

The V gene is TRBV25-1, the J gene TRBJ1-1, with 7 positions matching TRBD1. Germline CDR1 and CDR2: MGHDK and SYGVNS. The CDR3 length is 14 residues. V gave up 5 bases and J gave up 0 bases; unmatched junction bases: 3. The CDR3 nucleotides are TGTGCCAGCAGTATGGGACAGATGAACACTGAAGCTTTCTTT. Its protein is CASSMGQMNTEAFF.

The chain links TRBV30 to TRBJ2-2, with 8 positions matching TRBD2. J gave up 2 bases and V 2 bases, and 13 bases lay outside the gene matches. This CDR3 has 18 residues. The germline V gene encodes CDR1 GTSNPN and CDR2 SVGIG (reference sequence). The CDR3 protein is CAWSLYFGLAANTGELFF. CDR3 nucleotide sequence: TGTGCCTGGAGTCTATACTTTGGACTAGCAGCTAACACCGGGGAGCTGTTTTTT.

The rearrangement links TRBV7-9 to TRBJ1-3, with D possibly TRBD1 on 6 matching bases. This CDR3 region has 16 residues. CDR1 SEHNR and CDR2 FQNEAQ come from the germline V gene (reference sequence). V lost 4 bases to trimming and J lost 1 base, with 14 bases between them. The CDR3 DNA follows: TGTGCCAGCAGCTCAACAGGGTTTGTATCTGGAAACACCATATATTTT. It is translated as CASSSTGFVSGNTIYF.

In this sample, this clone turned up once. This chain uses TRBV28 with TRBJ2-2; D remains ambiguous. V lost 6 bases to trimming and J lost 6 bases, with 23 bases between them. The germline CDR1 and CDR2 sequences are MDHEN and SYDVKM. The CDR3 has 17 residues. The CDR3 DNA reads as TGTGCCAGCAGCCCCTTAGGATGGGCGAACTTCGCCGGGGAGCTGTTTTTT. Translation gives CASSPLGWANFAGELFF.

The rearrangement links TRBV9 to TRBJ2-7; 9 nucleotides line up with TRBD1. Germline trimming cut 2 bases from V and 3 bases from J; bases unmatched to any gene: 9. Germline assignment: CDR1 SGDLS and CDR2 YYNGEE. The CDR3 is made up of 16 amino acids. The CDR3 bases are TGTGCCAGCAGCGTGATACCGACAGGGGGGATCTACGAGCAGTACTTC. The encoded protein is CASSVIPTGGIYEQYF.

The CDR3 region has the DNA TGTGCCACCAGCACGACAGGGCTGGGGGAGCAGTACTTC. This translates into CATSTTGLGEQYF. This sequence joins TRBV15 and TRBJ2-7, with TRBD1 matching 7 bases. Looked up from germline, CDR1 is LNHNV and CDR2 is YYDKDF (reference sequence). V shed 4 bases, J shed 7 bases, and the junction held 7 bases outside the gene matches. The CDR3 is 13 amino acids.

The chain uses TRBV5-6 and TRBJ2-7, with D maybe TRBD2 (6 bases). The CDR3 totals 15 residues. Germline V gene sequence: CDR1 SGHDT, CDR2 YYEEEE. V dropped 5 bases and J dropped 0 bases, with 15 bases sitting between them. The CDR3 is CASSGGAYSSYEQYF. For the CDR3, the DNA is TGTGCCAGCAGTGGCGGGGCGTATAGCTCCTACGAGCAGTACTTC. Supplemented by reference TRBV5-6 and TRBJ2-7, the full variable domain reads DAGVTQSPTHLIKTRGQQVTLRCSPKSGHDTVSWYQQALGQGPQFIFQYYEEEERQRGNFPDRFSGHQFPNYSSELNVNALLLGDSALYLCASSGGAYSSYEQYFGPGTRLTVT.

This chain joins TRBV6-5 and TRBJ2-7; D not resolved. V shed 6 bases and J shed 2 bases, with 8 bases lying between them. CDR3 length: 12 amino acids. CDR1 MNHEY and CDR2 SVGAGI come from the germline V gene. CDR3 sequence: CASRTATYEQYF. The CDR3 DNA reads TGTGCCAGCAGAACTGCGACCTACGAGCAGTACTTC.

The rearrangement uses TRBV5-5 and TRBJ2-3, with D possibly being TRBD1 (6 bases). This CDR3 region has 16 residues. Germline CDR1 is SGHKS and CDR2 is YYEKEE (reference sequence). V lost 4 bases, J lost 9 bases, and 24 bases lay in between. The CDR3 is CASSESDRIDRDTQYF. For the CDR3, the DNA is TGTGCCAGCAGCGAATCAGACAGGATAGATCGAGACACGCAGTATTTT. Combining the CDR3 with reference TRBV5-5 and TRBJ2-3 gives the whole variable domain DAGVTQSPTHLIKTRGQQVTLRCSPISGHKSVSWYQQVLGQGPQFIFQYYEKEERGRGNFPDRFSARQFPNYSSELNVNALLLGDSALYLCASSESDRIDRDTQYFGPGTRLTVL.

The genes are TRBV7-9 and TRBJ2-7, with 8 bases fitting TRBD1. Per germline, CDR1 SEHNR and CDR2 FQNEAQ (reference sequence). The trim removed 0 bases at V and 7 bases at J, leaving 14 bases unmatched. The CDR3 extends over 17 amino acids. CDR3 loop: CASSLAWGQVSSWEQYF. In nucleotides, the CDR3 is TGTGCCAGCAGCTTAGCTTGGGGACAGGTCTCGTCGTGGGAGCAGTACTTC.

The gene calls are TRBV27 and TRBJ2-7; 9 bases align to TRBD2. Trimming removed 9 bases from V and 5 bases from J; junction bases left unmatched: 17. The length of the CDR3 is 16 residues. CDR1 is MNHEY, CDR2 SMNVEV, per germline (reference sequence). The CDR3 region is CASSSGGAGGPHEQYF. The DNA of the CDR3 is TGTGCCAGTAGCAGTGGGGGAGCGGGAGGTCCCCACGAGCAGTACTTC.

For the CDR3, the DNA is TGTGCCAGCAGCGTAGCGGCGGGAGGTTACTACGAGCAGTACTTC. Its translation is CASSVAAGGYYEQYF. The chain couples TRBV9 to TRBJ2-7, with 8 bases identical to TRBD2. V was pared by 0 bases and J by 3 bases, with 5 bases of the junction left unmatched. Germline V CDR1 and CDR2: SGDLS, YYNGEE. CDR3 length equals 15 residues.

This chain connects TRBV10-3 to TRBJ2-7; D might be TRBD1 (6 bases). V was clipped by 4 bases and J by 0 bases, with 10 bases between them. CDR1 ENHRY and CDR2 SYGVKD come from the germline V gene. The CDR3 covers 14 residues. CDR3 sequence: CAISVRDNSYEQYF. The CDR3 DNA reads TGTGCCATCAGTGTAAGGGACAACTCCTACGAGCAGTACTTC.

This chain uses TRBV2 with TRBJ2-4; perhaps TRBD2 as D (5 bases). The V end lost 6 bases, the J end lost 0 bases, and 15 bases lay between the germline ends. Germline CDR1 SNHLY, CDR2 FYNNEI. This CDR3 has 16 residues. CDR3 region: CASRAVATLAKNIQYF. CDR3 DNA sequence: TGTGCCAGCAGAGCGGTTGCCACATTAGCCAAAAACATTCAGTACTTC.

This clone was seen a single time. V gene TRBV7-3 combines with J gene TRBJ2-6, with D unresolved. This CDR3 region has 16 residues. Germline V gives CDR1 SGHTA, CDR2 FQGTGA. Trimming cost V 0 bases and J 0 bases, with 6 bases left between them. The CDR3 is CASSLTGSSGANVLTF. DNA for the CDR3: TGTGCCAGCAGCTTAACGGGCTCCTCTGGGGCCAACGTCCTGACTTTC.

The chain couples TRBV19 to TRBJ2-1; possibly TRBD1 for D (6 bases). Germline V gene sequence: CDR1 LNHDA, CDR2 SQIVND (reference sequence). The CDR3 spans 16 residues. Deletions cut 0 bases from V and 4 bases from J, with 13 bases between. The CDR3 sequence: CASSIDQGWEYNEQFF. The CDR3 DNA is TGTGCCAGTAGTATAGATCAGGGGTGGGAATACAATGAGCAGTTCTTC.

This clone has only one observation. The chain employs TRBV18 and TRBJ1-3, with TRBD1 matching 9 bases. The J segment lost 0 bases and the V segment lost 4 bases, leaving 7 bases of the junction unmatched. The CDR3 is 17 residues long. Germline CDR1 KGHSH, CDR2 LQKENI. The CDR3 DNA follows: TGTGCCAGCTCACTAAGACAGGGGGAGAACTCTGGAAACACCATATATTTT. Its protein is CASSLRQGENSGNTIYF.

The rearrangement links TRBV5-1 to TRBJ2-7; D may be TRBD1 (6 bases). Trimming took 0 bases from V and 3 from J, leaving 13 bases between them. Looked up from germline, CDR1 is SGHRS and CDR2 is YFSETQ. The length of the CDR3 is 15 residues. The CDR3 DNA follows: TGCGCCAGCAGCTTGGGTGCAGGGGTGGACTACGAGCAGTACTTC. Translation: CASSLGAGVDYEQYF.

V and J are TRBV7-3 and TRBJ2-1, with 13 nucleotides matching TRBD2. Germline CDR1 reads SGHTA; CDR2 reads FQGTGA. This CDR3 spans 15 amino acids. Trimming removed 5 bases from V and 5 bases from J; junction bases left unmatched: 3. This CDR3 reads CASSRTSGGNNEQFF. CDR3 coding DNA: TGTGCCAGCAGCCGGACTAGCGGGGGAAACAATGAGCAGTTCTTC.

This clone was seen a few times. The gene calls are TRBV24-1 and TRBJ1-2; D gene uncertain. V lost 5 bases, J lost 10 bases, and 10 bases lay in between. Germline assignment: CDR1 KGHDR and CDR2 SFDVKD. This CDR3 comprises 11 residues. The CDR3, as DNA: TGTGCCACCAGTGCGGGAGGCGACTACACCTTC. The encoded protein is CATSAGGDYTF.

This clone was seen a single time. The DNA of the CDR3 is TGTGCCAGCAGCTCAGAACCGGGACCGGGAGGCGATACGCAGTATTTT. This translates into CASSSEPGPGGDTQYF. The chain couples TRBV7-2 to TRBJ2-3, with TRBD2 identical over 7 bases. V shed 4 bases and J 6 bases; nucleotides not matched to a gene: 13. Germline V CDR1 and CDR2: SGHTA, FQGNSA. The CDR3 length is 16 residues.

The chain couples TRBV7-9 to TRBJ2-7; 9 bases align to TRBD2. This CDR3 has 15 residues. After removal of 0 bases from V and 4 bases from J, the junction contained 4 bases not matched to a gene. In germline, CDR1 is SEHNR, CDR2 FQNEAQ (reference sequence). The CDR3 coding sequence is TGTGCCAGCAGCTTAGCAATAGCGGGAGTATACGAGCAGTACTTC. Translation: CASSLAIAGVYEQYF.

This chain connects TRBV7-2 to TRBJ1-6; D uncertain. The germline CDR1 and CDR2 sequences are SGHTA and FQGNSA. CDR3 size: 12 residues. The germline V and J ends were trimmed by 5 bases and 9 bases, with 8 bases remaining between them. As DNA, the CDR3 is TGTGCCAGCAGCCTGGTTAGTTCACCCCTCCACTTT. It specifies CASSLVSSPLHF. The variable domain in full, completed from reference TRBV7-2 and TRBJ1-6, reads GAGVSQSPSNKVTEKGKDVELRCDPISGHTALYWYRQSLGQGLEFLIYFQGNSAPDKSGLPSDRFSAERTGGSVSTLTIQRTQQEDSAVYLCASSLVSSPLHFGNGTRLTVT.